The clone carrying this T cell receptor beta chain was counted a single time. Its antigen is as yet unknown. This CDR3 comprises 14 residues. With V trimmed by 6 bases and J by 7 bases, 7 bases remained unmatched. Germline V CDR1 and CDR2: SGHTA, FQGTGA. The data belong to a study of blood T cells in healthy people across ages. General study results and limits: Age showed a roughly linear inverse relationship with TCR beta diversity per million T cells. Whereas aged donors had fewer naive CD4+ cells, long-lived donors had more of them and higher diversity. The unknown donor CMV status may have confounded expanded clonotype changes.

Next came a second PCR, run for about 6 to 11 cycles, which used a sample-barcoded 5' primer along with a J-beta primer mix. The template-switch adaptor, which had 12 random nucleotides, put a tag on each cDNA molecule. Each CDR3 protein gets one entry after TCRdb re-called the 5' RACE reads with MiXCR. Among 630,000 or so distinct CDR3 sequences listed, approximately 30% were seen once. This sequence was found in a woman older than 75 in good health. The sequencing sample was made of blood. This chain joins TRBV7-3 and TRBJ2-1; 9 bases are shared with TRBD2. In nucleotides, the CDR3 is TGTGCCAGCAGGACAGCGGGGGGCCGGAATGAGCAGTTCTTC. It encodes CASRTAGGRNEQFF. Full variable domain (outside the CDR3, taken from reference TRBV7-3 and TRBJ2-1): GAGVSQTPSNKVTEKGKYVELRCDPISGHTALYWYRQSLGQGPEFLIYFQGTGAADDSGLPNDRFFAVRPEGSVSTLKIQRTERGDSAVYLCASRTAGGRNEQFFGPGTRLTVL.